This T cell receptor beta chain was captured by sequencing in a study of blood T cells in healthy people across ages. General study findings and limits: A roughly linear fall in TCR beta diversity per million T cells was seen with increasing age. When one million T cells were used, diversity estimates were thought to be underestimates.

Alongside a J-beta primer mix, a sample-barcoded 5' primer served in a second PCR lasting about 7 to 12 cycles. TCRdb reanalysed the 5' RACE reads using MiXCR and keeps one entry per CDR3 protein. The sample lists around 1,800,000 distinct CDR3 sequences; about two fifths were seen once. This clonotype turned up a few times. Its antigen is as yet unknown. Germline CDR1 and CDR2: MNHEY and SMNVEV (reference sequence). V lost 6 bases and J 4 bases, leaving 15 bases between the germline ends. This CDR3 spans 14 amino acids. The chain links TRBV27 to TRBJ1-2, with a tentative D call TRBD1 (6 bases). Input material: blood. The sequence was obtained from a human donor in good health. The CDR3 DNA reads as TGTGCCAGCAGATCGACCAGGGGCTCCTATGGCTACACCTTC. Protein sequence: CASRSTRGSYGYTF.